The 21 T cell receptor beta chains given below trace back to one sample, sequenced in a study of neurological immune-mediated disorders. TCRdb recomputed calls from the 5' RACE reads with MiXCR, one row per CDR3 protein. Altogether more than 100,000 distinct CDR3 sequences are present, 10% to 14% being singletons, with the ten largest covering under 4%. The time point is: longitudinal time-point 3. The sample consisted of PBMCs. Receptors originate from a female donor with HTLV-1-associated myelopathy (HAM/TSP).

In this sample, this clonotype turned up a few times. The chain joins TRBV20-1 to TRBJ2-1; D may match TRBD1 or TRBD2 (5 bases each). Germline V gene lookup returns CDR1 DFQATT and CDR2 SNEGSKA (reference sequence). V was trimmed by 5 bases and J by 5 bases, leaving 13 bases between them. The CDR3 length is 13 residues. DNA for the CDR3: TGCAGTGCTTATTCCGGGACGCACAATGAGCAGTTCTTC. Translating gives CSAYSGTHNEQFF.

At least ten counts were recorded for this clonotype. This chain links TRBV6-1 with TRBJ2-1; D may be TRBD1 or TRBD2 (5 bases each). Germline CDR1 is MNHNS and CDR2 is SASEGT. This CDR3 has 14 residues. Trimming took off 7 bases at V and 3 bases at J, with 13 bases between the two ends. Written as DNA, the CDR3 is TGTGCCAGCAAAATGTGGGACCTCTACAATGAGCAGTTCTTC. Encoded protein: CASKMWDLYNEQFF.

In this sample, this clonotype turned up many times. CDR3 in amino acids: CASSAGQGAREQYF. The CDR3 DNA reads TGTGCCAGCAGCGCAGGACAGGGGGCTCGCGAGCAGTACTTC. The V gene is TRBV5-6, the J gene TRBJ2-7, with 11 bases identical to TRBD1. Unmatched junction bases numbered 6, after V lost 4 bases and J lost 6 bases. From germline, CDR1 is SGHDT and CDR2 YYEEEE. This CDR3 is built from 14 residues. Drawing the rest from reference TRBV5-6 and TRBJ2-7, the complete variable domain is DAGVTQSPTHLIKTRGQQVTLRCSPKSGHDTVSWYQQALGQGPQFIFQYYEEEERQRGNFPDRFSGHQFPNYSSELNVNALLLGDSALYLCASSAGQGAREQYFGPGTRLTVT.

There are many counts of this clonotype. The CDR3 region is CASSFTSGGVYNEQFF. Written as DNA, the CDR3 is TGCGCCAGCAGCTTTACCAGCGGGGGGGTCTACAATGAGCAGTTCTTC. The rearrangement uses TRBV5-1 and TRBJ2-1; 10 nucleotides match TRBD2. The CDR3 has 16 amino acids. The ends lost 2 bases at V and 3 bases at J; junction bases unmatched: 5. Germline CDR1 and CDR2: SGHRS and YFSETQ.

With respect to this clonotype: A much larger clone is a single base away; this may be a read error. This sequence joins TRBV7-2 and TRBJ2-7; D is undetermined. Germline V gene sequence: CDR1 SGHTA, CDR2 FQGNSA. Trimming took off 5 bases at V and 5 bases at J, with 10 bases between the two ends. The CDR3 runs 12 residues. The CDR3 protein is CASSPSPHEQYF. The DNA of the CDR3 is TGTGCCAGCAGCCCGAGCCCCCACGAGCAGTACTTC.

Ten or more counts support this clonotype. The chain recombines TRBV9 with TRBJ1-2, with a possible D match to TRBD1 (5 bases). V was shortened by 0 bases and J by 4 bases, with 10 bases between the two germline ends. The CDR3 runs 14 residues. Germline V gene data show CDR1 as SGDLS and CDR2 as YYNGEE. This chain's CDR3 is CASSVGDRSYGYTF. Written as DNA, the CDR3 is TGTGCCAGCAGCGTAGGTGACAGATCCTATGGCTACACCTTC.

There are many counts of this clonotype. J is TRBJ2-5 and V is TRBV14, with D unclear. Looked up from germline, CDR1 is SGHDN and CDR2 is FVKESK. The CDR3 covers 13 residues. Trimming pared 4 bases from V and 2 bases from J, leaving 8 bases between. The CDR3 region is CASSRPGQETQYF. The CDR3 DNA sequence: TGTGCCAGCAGCCGACCGGGTCAAGAGACCCAGTACTTC.

This clonotype came up many times. CDR3 nucleotide sequence: TGCAGTGCTAGAGATCCTGGAGCGGGGGGACGAGCCAAAAACATTCAGTACTTC. Residues: CSARDPGAGGRAKNIQYF. V and J are TRBV20-1 and TRBJ2-4; 9 nucleotides agree with TRBD2. This CDR3 region has 18 residues. Germline trimming cut 0 bases from V and 0 bases from J; bases unmatched to any gene: 9. CDR1 is DFQATT and CDR2 is SNEGSKA in the germline V gene (reference sequence).

This clonotype was detected many times. This chain's CDR3 is CASRGYGDEQFF. The CDR3 DNA reads as TGTGCCAGCAGGGGGTATGGGGATGAGCAGTTCTTC. The chain is built from TRBV27 and TRBJ2-1; D gene ambiguous. In germline, CDR1 is MNHEY, CDR2 SMNVEV (reference sequence). V was trimmed by 6 bases and J by 8 bases, leaving 11 bases between them. The CDR3 is 12 residues long.

This clonotype was detected ten times or more. V gene TRBV20-1 combines with J gene TRBJ2-1; TRBD2 matches 12 bases. Germline CDR1 is DFQATT and CDR2 is SNEGSKA (reference sequence). The CDR3 totals 17 residues. V dropped 3 bases and J dropped 4; count of bases not matched to a gene: 10. CDR3 DNA sequence: TGCAGTGCTAGTACAATCCTAGCGGGGGGGTGGTACAATGAGCAGTTCTTC. Its translation is CSASTILAGGWYNEQFF.

At least ten counts were recorded for this clonotype. This chain joins TRBV6-6 and TRBJ2-3; TRBD2 is a possible D gene (6 bases). This CDR3 spans 15 amino acids. The V end lost 0 bases, the J end lost 6 bases, and 13 bases lay between the germline ends. CDR1 and CDR2 (germline): MNHNY, SVGAGI (reference sequence). The CDR3 nucleotides are TGTGCCAGCAGTTACTCGGCACGGGGGTTGGATACGCAGTATTTT. Protein sequence: CASSYSARGLDTQYF.

At least ten counts were recorded for this clonotype. This sequence joins TRBV5-1 and TRBJ2-2, with D unresolved. Between the trimmed V and J ends, which lost 0 bases and 1 base, there was a span of 4 bases. CDR1 and CDR2 from the germline V gene are SGHRS and YFSETQ. This CDR3 comprises 14 residues. CDR3: CASSLVQNTGELFF. CDR3 bases: TGCGCCAGCAGCTTGGTCCAGAACACCGGGGAGCTGTTTTTT.

As regards this clonotype: This may be a read error, as it is one base from a much larger clone. The genes are TRBV5-1 and TRBJ2-3; D uncertain. The CDR3 contains 15 residues. Germline loops: CDR1 SGHRS, CDR2 YFSETQ. With 1 base removed from V and 5 bases from J, the gap between germline ends came to 14 bases. CDR3 protein: CASSLWVSFIDTQYF. In DNA, the CDR3 is TGCGCCAGCAGCTTGTGGGTCTCCTTTATAGATACGCAGTATTTT.

By frequency in the sample, this clonotype is medium-sized. J is TRBJ2-3 and V is TRBV20-1; D gene uncertain. With 4 bases removed from V and 4 bases from J, the gap between germline ends came to 15 bases. CDR3 size: 14 residues. Germline CDR1 DFQATT, CDR2 SNEGSKA (reference sequence). CDR3 protein: CSAIETAGADTQYF. The CDR3 DNA sequence: TGCAGTGCTATCGAAACAGCCGGCGCAGATACGCAGTATTTT.

This clonotype was found many times. This chain connects TRBV20-1 to TRBJ1-1; D remains unclear. The CDR3 runs 13 residues. The V end was cut by 2 bases, the J end by 3 bases, with 10 bases between. Germline CDR1 DFQATT, CDR2 SNEGSKA (reference sequence). In DNA form, the CDR3 reads TGCAGTGCTAGATCGGACCCCTACACTGAAGCTTTCTTT. Translating gives CSARSDPYTEAFF.

In its sample, this clonotype was seen many times. The V and J genes are TRBV12-3 or TRBV12-4 and TRBJ2-3, with TRBD1 as a possible D gene (5 bases). Trimming cost V 0 bases and J 4 bases, with 8 bases left between them. This CDR3 is 14 amino acids long. DNA for the CDR3: TGTGCCAGCAGTTTAGCGAAGGGGTCAGATACGCAGTATTTT. It is translated as CASSLAKGSDTQYF.

This clonotype was observed at least ten times. This sequence joins TRBV20-1 and TRBJ2-1, with TRBD1 matching 7 bases. V shed 3 bases, J shed 2 bases, and the junction held 13 bases outside the gene matches. The CDR3 loop spans 17 amino acids. Germline CDR1 is DFQATT and CDR2 is SNEGSKA (reference sequence). The DNA for the CDR3 is TGCAGTGCTAGTTCCGGTAGACAGGGTACGGCCTACAATGAGCAGTTCTTC. Translation gives CSASSGRQGTAYNEQFF.

Comments on this clonotype: It may be a read error: a sequence one base away is much more abundant. This rearrangement joins TRBV4-2 to TRBJ1-5; a weak D match, TRBD1 (6 bases). CDR1 and CDR2 (germline): LGHNA, YNFKEQ. This CDR3 has 16 amino acids. The CDR3 DNA follows: TGTGCCATCAGCCAAGTCGGACAGTTTAGCAATCAGCCCCAGCATTTT. Amino acid sequence: CAISQVGQFSNQPQHF.

There are many counts of this clonotype. The V and J genes are TRBV11-2 and TRBJ2-4; D call uncertain. CDR3 length: 13 residues. CDR1 and CDR2 from the germline V gene are SGHAT and FQNNGV. V lost 9 bases to trimming and J lost 8 bases, with 17 bases between them. The CDR3 DNA reads as TGTGCCAGTAAGAGACCACAATGGGACATTCAGTACTTC. This translates into CASKRPQWDIQYF.

The table lists this clonotype with many counts. The V and J genes are TRBV2 and TRBJ1-2, with a weak D call TRBD1 (5 bases). The V and J ends lost 4 bases and 4 bases respectively, with 10 bases between them. The CDR3 length is 13 residues. Germline values: CDR1 SNHLY, CDR2 FYNNEI. CDR3 region: CASSGAGAYGYTF. The DNA for the CDR3 is TGTGCCAGCAGTGGGGCCGGGGCCTATGGCTACACCTTC. Full variable domain (outside the CDR3, taken from reference TRBV2 and TRBJ1-2): EPEVTQTPSHQVTQMGQEVILRCVPISNHLYFYWYRQILGQKVEFLVSFYNNEISEKSEIFDDQFSVERPDGSNFTLKIRSTKLEDSAMYFCASSGAGAYGYTFGSGTRLTVV.

In the case of this clonotype: A much larger clone lies a single base off, so this may be a read error. The rearrangement uses TRBV20-1 and TRBJ2-7; 8 bases agree with TRBD1. The CDR3 is made up of 14 amino acids. Germline CDR1 is DFQATT and CDR2 is SNEGSKA (reference sequence). V shed 3 bases, J shed 4 bases, and the junction held 8 bases outside the gene matches. This CDR3 reads CSARTGQGFYEQYF. CDR3 coding DNA: TGCAGTGCTAGGACCGGACAGGGATTTTACGAGCAGTACTTC.